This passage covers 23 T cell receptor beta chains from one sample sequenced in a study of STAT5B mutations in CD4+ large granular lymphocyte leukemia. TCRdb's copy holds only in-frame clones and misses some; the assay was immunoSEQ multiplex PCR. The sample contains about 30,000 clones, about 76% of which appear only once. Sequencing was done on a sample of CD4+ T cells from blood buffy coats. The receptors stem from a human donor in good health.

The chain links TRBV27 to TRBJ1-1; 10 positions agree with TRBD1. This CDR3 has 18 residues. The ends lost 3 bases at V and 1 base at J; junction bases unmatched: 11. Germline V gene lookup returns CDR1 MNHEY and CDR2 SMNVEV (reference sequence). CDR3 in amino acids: CASSLFTPGQGQNTEAFF. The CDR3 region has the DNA TGTGCCAGCAGTTTGTTCACACCGGGACAGGGGCAGAACACTGAAGCTTTCTTT.

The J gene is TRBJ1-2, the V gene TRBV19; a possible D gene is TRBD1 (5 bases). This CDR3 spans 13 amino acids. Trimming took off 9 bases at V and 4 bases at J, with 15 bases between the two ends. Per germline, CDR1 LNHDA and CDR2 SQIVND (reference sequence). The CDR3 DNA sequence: TGTGCCAGCAACCGGGACGGTCCCTATGGCTACACCTTC. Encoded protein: CASNRDGPYGYTF.

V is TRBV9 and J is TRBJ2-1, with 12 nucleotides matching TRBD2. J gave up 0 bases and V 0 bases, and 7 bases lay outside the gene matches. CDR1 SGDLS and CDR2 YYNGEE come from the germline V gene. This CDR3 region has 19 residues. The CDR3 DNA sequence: TGTGCCAGCAGCGTAGGGGGGACTAGCGGGTTAAGCTCCTACAATGAGCAGTTCTTC. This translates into CASSVGGTSGLSSYNEQFF.

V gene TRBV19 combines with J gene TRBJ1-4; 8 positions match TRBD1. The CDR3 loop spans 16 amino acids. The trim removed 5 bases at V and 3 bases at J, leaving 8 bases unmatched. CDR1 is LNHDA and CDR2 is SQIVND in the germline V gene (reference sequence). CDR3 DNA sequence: TGTGCCAGTAGTTTACGACCGGGACAGGCTAATGAAAAACTGTTTTTT. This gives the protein CASSLRPGQANEKLFF.

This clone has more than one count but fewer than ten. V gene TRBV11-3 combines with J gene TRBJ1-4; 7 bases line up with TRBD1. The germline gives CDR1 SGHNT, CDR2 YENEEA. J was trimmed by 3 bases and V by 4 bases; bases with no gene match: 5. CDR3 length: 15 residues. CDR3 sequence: CASSYNRGSNEKLFF. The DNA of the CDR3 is TGTGCCAGCAGCTACAACAGGGGTTCTAATGAAAAACTGTTTTTT. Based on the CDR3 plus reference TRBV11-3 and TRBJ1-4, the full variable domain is EAGVVQSPRYKIIEKKQPVAFWCNPISGHNTLYWYLQNLGQGPELLIRYENEEAVDDSQLPKDRFSAERLKGVDSTLKIQPAELGDSAVYLCASSYNRGSNEKLFFGSGTQLSVL.

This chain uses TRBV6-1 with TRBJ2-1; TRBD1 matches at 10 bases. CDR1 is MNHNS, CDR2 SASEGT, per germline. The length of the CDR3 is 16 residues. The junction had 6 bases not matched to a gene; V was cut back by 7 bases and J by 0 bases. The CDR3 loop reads CASNDRGRGSYNEQFF. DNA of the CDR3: TGTGCCAGCAATGACAGGGGGCGGGGCTCCTACAATGAGCAGTTCTTC.

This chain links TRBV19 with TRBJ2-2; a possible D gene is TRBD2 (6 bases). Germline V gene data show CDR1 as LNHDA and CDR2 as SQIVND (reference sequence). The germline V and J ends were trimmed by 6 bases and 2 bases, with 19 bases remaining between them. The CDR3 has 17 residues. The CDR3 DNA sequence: TGTGCCAGTAGATTGCCTCGGGGGACGCCCAACACCGGGGAGCTGTTTTTT. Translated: CASRLPRGTPNTGELFF.

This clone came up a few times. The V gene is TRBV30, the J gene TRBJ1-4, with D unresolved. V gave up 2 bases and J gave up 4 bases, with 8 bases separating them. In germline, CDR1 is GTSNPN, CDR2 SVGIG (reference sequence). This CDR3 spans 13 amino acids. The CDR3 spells CAWSRNSNEKLFF. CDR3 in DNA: TGTGCCTGGAGTAGGAACAGTAATGAAAAACTGTTTTTT.

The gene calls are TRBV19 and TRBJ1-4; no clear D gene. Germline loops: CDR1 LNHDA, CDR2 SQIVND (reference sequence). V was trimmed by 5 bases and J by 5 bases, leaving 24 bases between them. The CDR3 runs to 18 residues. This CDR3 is CASSLDPLHGQINEKLFF. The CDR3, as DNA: TGTGCCAGTAGTCTCGACCCCCTCCATGGGCAGATAAATGAAAAACTGTTTTTT.

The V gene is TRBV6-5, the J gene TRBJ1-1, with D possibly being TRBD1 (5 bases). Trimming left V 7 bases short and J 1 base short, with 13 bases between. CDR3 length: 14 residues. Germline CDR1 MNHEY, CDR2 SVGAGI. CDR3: CASISQTENTEAFF. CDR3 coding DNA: TGTGCCAGCATCTCACAGACAGAGAACACTGAAGCTTTCTTT.

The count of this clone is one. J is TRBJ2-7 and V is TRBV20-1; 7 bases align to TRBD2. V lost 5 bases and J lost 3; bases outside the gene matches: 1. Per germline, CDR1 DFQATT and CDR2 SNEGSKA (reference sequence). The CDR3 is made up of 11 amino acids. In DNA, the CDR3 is TGCAGTGCTTCTAGCGGCTACGAGCAGTACGTC. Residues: CSASSGYEQYV.

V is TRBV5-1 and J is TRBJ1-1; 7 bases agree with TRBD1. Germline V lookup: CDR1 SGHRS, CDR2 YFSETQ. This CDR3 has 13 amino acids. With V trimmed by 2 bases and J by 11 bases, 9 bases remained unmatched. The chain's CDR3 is CASSFGQDTAAFF. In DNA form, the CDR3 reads TGCGCCAGCAGCTTCGGACAGGACACCGCGGCTTTCTTT.

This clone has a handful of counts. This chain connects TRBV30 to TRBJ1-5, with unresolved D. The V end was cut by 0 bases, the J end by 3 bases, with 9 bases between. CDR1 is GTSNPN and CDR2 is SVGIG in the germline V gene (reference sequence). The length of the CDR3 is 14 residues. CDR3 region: CAWSVGGSNQPQHF. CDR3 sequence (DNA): TGTGCCTGGAGTGTGGGCGGATCCAATCAGCCCCAGCATTTT.

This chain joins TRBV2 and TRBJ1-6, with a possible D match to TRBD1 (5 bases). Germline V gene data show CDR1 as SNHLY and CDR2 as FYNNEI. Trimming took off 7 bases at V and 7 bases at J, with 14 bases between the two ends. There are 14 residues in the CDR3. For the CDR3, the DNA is TGTGCCAGCACCGAGGGGCAGTGGAATTCACCCCTCCACTTT. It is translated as CASTEGQWNSPLHF.

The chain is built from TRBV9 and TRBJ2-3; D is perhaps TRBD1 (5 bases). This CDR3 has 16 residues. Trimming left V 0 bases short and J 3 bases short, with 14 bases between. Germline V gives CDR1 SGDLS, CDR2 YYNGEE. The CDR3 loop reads CASSVEARVPTDTQYF. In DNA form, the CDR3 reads TGTGCCAGCAGCGTAGAGGCCAGGGTTCCGACAGATACGCAGTATTTT.

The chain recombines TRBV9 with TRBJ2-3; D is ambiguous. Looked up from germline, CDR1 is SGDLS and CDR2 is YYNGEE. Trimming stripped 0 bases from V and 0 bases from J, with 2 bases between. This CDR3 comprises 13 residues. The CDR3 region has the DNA TGTGCCAGCAGCGTAGACAGCACAGATACGCAGTATTTT. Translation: CASSVDSTDTQYF. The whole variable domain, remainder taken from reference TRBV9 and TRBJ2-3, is DSGVTQTPKHLITATGQRVTLRCSPRSGDLSVYWYQQSLDQGLQFLIQYYNGEERAKGNILERFSAQQFPDLHSELNLSSLELGDSALYFCASSVDSTDTQYFGPGTRLTVL.

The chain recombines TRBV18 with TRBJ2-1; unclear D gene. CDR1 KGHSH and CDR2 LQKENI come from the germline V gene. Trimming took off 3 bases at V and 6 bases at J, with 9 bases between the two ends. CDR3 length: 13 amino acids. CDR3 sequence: CASSPNRGNEQFF. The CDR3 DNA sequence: TGTGCCAGCTCACCTAACCGCGGCAATGAGCAGTTCTTC.

The CDR3 nucleotides read TGCAGTGCTACAATGCAGGAGACCCAGTACTTC. Protein product: CSATMQETQYF. The chain couples TRBV20-1 to TRBJ2-5; no clear D gene. Germline loops: CDR1 DFQATT, CDR2 SNEGSKA (reference sequence). CDR3 length equals 11 residues. The germline V and J ends were trimmed by 4 bases and 5 bases, with 8 bases remaining between them.

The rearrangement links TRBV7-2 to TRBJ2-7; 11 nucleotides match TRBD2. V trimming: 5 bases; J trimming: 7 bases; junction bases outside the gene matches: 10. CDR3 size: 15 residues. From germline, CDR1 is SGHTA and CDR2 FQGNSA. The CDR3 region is CASSVIGASGREQYF. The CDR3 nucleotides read TGTGCCAGCAGCGTAATTGGGGCTAGCGGGAGGGAGCAGTACTTC.

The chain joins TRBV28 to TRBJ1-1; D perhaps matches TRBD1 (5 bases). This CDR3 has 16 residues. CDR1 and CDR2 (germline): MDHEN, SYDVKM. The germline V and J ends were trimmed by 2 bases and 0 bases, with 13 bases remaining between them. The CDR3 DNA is TGTGCCAGCAGTTTAGGTCGGGGGACTATGAACACTGAAGCTTTCTTT. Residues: CASSLGRGTMNTEAFF.

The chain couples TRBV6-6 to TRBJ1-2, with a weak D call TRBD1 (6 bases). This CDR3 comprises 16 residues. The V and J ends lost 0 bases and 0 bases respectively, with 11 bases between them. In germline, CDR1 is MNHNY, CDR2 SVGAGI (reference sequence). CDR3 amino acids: CASSYSTGGPNYGYTF. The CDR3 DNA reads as TGTGCCAGCAGTTACTCAACGGGGGGCCCTAACTATGGCTACACCTTC.

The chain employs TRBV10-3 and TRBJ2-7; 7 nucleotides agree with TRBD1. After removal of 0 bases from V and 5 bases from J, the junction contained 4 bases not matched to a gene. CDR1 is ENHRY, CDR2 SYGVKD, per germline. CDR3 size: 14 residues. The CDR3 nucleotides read TGTGCCATCAGTGAGTCCTCGGACAGGAACGAGCAGTACTTC. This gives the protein CAISESSDRNEQYF.

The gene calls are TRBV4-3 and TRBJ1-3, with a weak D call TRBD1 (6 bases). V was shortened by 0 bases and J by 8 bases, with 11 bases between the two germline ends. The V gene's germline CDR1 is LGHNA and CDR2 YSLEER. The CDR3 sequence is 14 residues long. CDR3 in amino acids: CASSQESRGYTIYF. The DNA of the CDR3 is TGCGCCAGCAGCCAAGAGAGCAGGGGATACACCATATATTTT.